This T cell receptor beta chain came from a study of blood T cell repertoires in COVID-19. Overall study: Sample material is recorded as cDNA or gDNA derived from T cells, B-cell-depleted T cells, or PBMCs.

Per germline, CDR1 MNHEY and CDR2 SVGEGT. This CDR3 has 14 amino acids. V was pared by 4 bases and J by 0 bases, with 3 bases of the junction left unmatched. The repertoire was sequenced with immunoSEQ multiplex PCR; TCRdb's copy has only in-frame clones and lacks some. The table records about 69,000 clones, about four fifths of them present only once. The origin of this receptor is a human donor in a cohort sampled during active COVID-19. The chain carries TRBV6-2 or TRBV6-3 and TRBJ2-7, with 7 bases matching TRBD1. The sequenced sample consisted of peripheral blood. CDR3 in DNA: TGTGCCAGCAGTTCCCGGGACAGCTCCTACGAGCAGTACTTC. Its protein product is CASSSRDSSYEQYF.